One sample yielded the 23 T cell receptor beta chains listed below, sequenced in a study of blood T cell repertoires in COVID-19. The method was immunoSEQ multiplex PCR; TCRdb's version includes in-frame clones alone and lacks a portion of them. The profile shows roughly 250,000 clones, roughly nine tenths of them singletons. Sequencing input: PBMCs or T cells enriched from blood (not recorded which). Receptors were obtained from a woman aged 30 to 39 with acute COVID-19.

This rearrangement joins TRBV7-8 to TRBJ1-2, with D perhaps matching TRBD1 (5 bases). The CDR3 covers 16 residues. Germline lookup yields CDR1 SGHVS and CDR2 FQNEAQ. V lost 5 bases, J lost 3 bases, and 19 bases lay in between. The CDR3 sequence: CASSRPRGGADYGYTF. The CDR3 DNA reads TGTGCCAGCAGCCGACCTCGGGGAGGGGCGGACTATGGCTACACCTTC.

J is TRBJ1-6 and V is TRBV6-1; perhaps TRBD1 as D (6 bases). From germline, CDR1 is MNHNS and CDR2 SASEGT. The ends were cut back, 2 bases at V and 9 bases at J, with 11 bases in the middle. The CDR3 spans 14 residues. The CDR3 protein is CASSEYGGRSPLHF. The DNA for the CDR3 is TGTGCCAGCAGTGAATATGGGGGCCGTTCACCCCTCCACTTT.

This rearrangement joins TRBV21-1 to TRBJ1-1; TRBD1 is taken as the D call from the table, unchecked against the DNA. TRBV21-1 is termed a pseudogene. The CDR3 sequence is 13 residues long. This chain's CDR3 is CASSGQGFAEAFF. In nucleotides, the CDR3 is TGTGCCAGCAGCGGACAGGGGTTTGCTGAAGCTTTCTTT.

This chain connects TRBV19 to TRBJ1-1; D gene uncertain. From germline, CDR1 is LNHDA and CDR2 SQIVND (reference sequence). CDR3 size: 13 residues. V dropped 4 bases and J dropped 3 bases, with 9 bases sitting between them. The CDR3 sequence is CASSRQLHTEAFF. The CDR3 DNA is TGTGCCAGTAGTAGGCAGTTACACACTGAAGCTTTCTTT.

This chain links TRBV7-9 with TRBJ1-5; no reliable D call. This CDR3 has 14 amino acids. Germline assignment: CDR1 SEHNR and CDR2 FQNEAQ (reference sequence). Trimming removed 3 bases at V and 1 base at J, with 7 bases between. In nucleotides, the CDR3 is TGTGCCAGCAGCTTTGGAGAAAGCAATCAGCCCCAGCATTTT. Protein: CASSFGESNQPQHF.

The V and J genes are TRBV11-2 and TRBJ2-1, with TRBD2 matching over 8 bases. V trimming: 8 bases; J trimming: 7 bases; junction bases outside the gene matches: 10. Germline CDR1 reads SGHAT; CDR2 reads FQNNGV. This CDR3 has 14 residues. The CDR3 sequence: CASRNRLALNEQFF. In nucleotides, the CDR3 is TGTGCCAGCCGGAACCGACTAGCGTTAAATGAGCAGTTCTTC.

This chain uses TRBV7-9 with TRBJ2-4; 7 bases are shared with TRBD1. The V segment lost 5 bases and the J segment 10 bases; nucleotides outside the gene matches: 11. CDR1 and CDR2 from the germline V gene are SEHNR and FQNEAQ (reference sequence). This CDR3 region has 14 residues. The CDR3 DNA follows: TGTGCCAGCAGCCACGGGACAGCCGAAGGGATTCAGTACTTC. This sequence encodes CASSHGTAEGIQYF. The variable domain in full, completed from reference TRBV7-9 and TRBJ2-4, reads DTGVSQNPRHKITKRGQNVTFRCDPISEHNRLYWYRQTLGQGPEFLTYFQNEAQLEKSRLLSDRFSAERPKGSFSTLEIQRTEQGDSAMYLCASSHGTAEGIQYFGAGTRLSVL.

The chain joins TRBV7-5 to TRBJ2-1; TRBD2, as called in the table, went unchecked against the DNA. TRBV7-5 is shown as a pseudogene. There are 18 residues in the CDR3. CDR3: CAYNSSAGTSGGCNEQFF. Here the CDR3 DNA reads TGTGCCTACAACTCCTCCGCCGGGACTAGCGGGGGTTGCAATGAGCAGTTCTTC.

This clone was detected only a few times. V and J are TRBV4-1 and TRBJ2-1, with 7 bases aligning to TRBD2. Germline values: CDR1 MGHRA, CDR2 YSYEKL. J lost 5 bases, V lost 0 bases, and 4 bases had no gene match. The length of the CDR3 is 15 residues. CDR3: CASSQDRAGDNEQFF. The CDR3 DNA reads TGCGCCAGCAGCCAAGATCGTGCGGGGGACAATGAGCAGTTCTTC.

The J gene is TRBJ1-1, the V gene TRBV9; 7 bases match TRBD1. The ends lost 5 bases at V and 7 bases at J; junction bases unmatched: 5. Germline values: CDR1 SGDLS, CDR2 YYNGEE. The CDR3 is 12 residues long. The CDR3 DNA is TGTGCCAGCAGAACAGGGGTGGGTGAAGCTTTCTTT. Protein: CASRTGVGEAFF.

For the CDR3, the DNA is TGTGCCAGCAGATACAGGGGGCCCGGAGATACGCAGTATTTT. It codes for CASRYRGPGDTQYF. This chain links TRBV27 with TRBJ2-3, with 9 bases identical to TRBD1. CDR3 length: 14 residues. The germline gives CDR1 MNHEY, CDR2 SMNVEV (reference sequence). The J segment lost 5 bases and the V segment lost 6 bases, leaving 6 bases of the junction unmatched.

The chain links TRBV6-5 to TRBJ2-7; D perhaps matches TRBD2 (6 bases). Looked up from germline, CDR1 is MNHEY and CDR2 is SVGAGI. The CDR3 spans 13 residues. The V end was cut by 4 bases, the J end by 2 bases, with 9 bases between. CDR3 coding DNA: TGTGCCAGCAGTTCGGGACTCACCTACGAGCAGTACTTC. This encodes CASSSGLTYEQYF.

The rearrangement joins TRBV6-5 to TRBJ2-3, with TRBD2 matching 8 bases. The CDR3 spans 15 residues. J was trimmed by 1 base and V by 7 bases; bases with no gene match: 7. Germline CDR1 reads MNHEY; CDR2 reads SVGAGI. CDR3 amino acids: CASTSVGRGTDTQYF. CDR3 DNA sequence: TGTGCCAGCACCTCCGTCGGGAGGGGCACAGATACGCAGTATTTT.

The chain employs TRBV7-2 and TRBJ1-2, with a weak D call TRBD1 (5 bases). Trimming shortened V by 6 bases and J by 2 bases, and 19 bases separated the two germline ends. Germline V gene sequence: CDR1 SGHTA, CDR2 FQGNSA. This CDR3 has 16 amino acids. CDR3 in DNA: TGTGCCAGCAGGAATCCCGTGGAGTGGACAAACTATGGCTACACCTTC. This encodes CASRNPVEWTNYGYTF.

The chain joins TRBV28 to TRBJ2-1, with 9 nucleotides matching TRBD2. Losses at the gene ends were 7 bases for V and 5 bases for J; bases not matched to a gene: 6. CDR3 length: 14 residues. Germline values: CDR1 MDHEN, CDR2 SYDVKM. CDR3 region: CASIPSGRNNEQFF. The CDR3 nucleotides are TGTGCCAGCATCCCGAGCGGGAGGAACAATGAGCAGTTCTTC.

CDR3: CASSASGENQPQHF. The CDR3, as DNA: TGTGCCAGCAGTGCGTCAGGGGAAAATCAGCCCCAGCATTTT. This chain connects TRBV2 to TRBJ1-5; the D gene is possibly TRBD1 (6 bases). The CDR3 is 14 amino acids. Trimming pared 4 bases from V and 4 bases from J, leaving 11 bases between. CDR1 SNHLY and CDR2 FYNNEI come from the germline V gene.

The chain links TRBV28 to TRBJ1-2; the match to TRBD1 covers 9 bases. The CDR3 has 13 residues. Germline-derived CDR1 and CDR2 are MDHEN and SYDVKM. Unmatched junction bases numbered 5, after V lost 7 bases and J lost 5 bases. The CDR3 sequence is CASTTGGAYGYTF. The CDR3 DNA is TGTGCCAGCACCACAGGGGGCGCTTATGGCTACACCTTC.

The CDR3 DNA is TGCGCCAGCAGCCAAGATCGAAATAGCGCCTACGAGCAGTACTTC. The encoded protein is CASSQDRNSAYEQYF. The genes are TRBV4-3 and TRBJ2-7; the D gene is possibly TRBD2 (5 bases). This CDR3 contains 15 residues. The germline V gene encodes CDR1 LGHNA and CDR2 YSLEER. V lost 0 bases to trimming and J lost 2 bases, with 11 bases between them.

The gene calls are TRBV29-1 and TRBJ2-7, with D perhaps TRBD1 (6 bases). Germline CDR1 SQVTM, CDR2 ANQGSEA. The ends were cut back, 5 bases at V and 3 bases at J, with 17 bases in the middle. CDR3 length: 14 amino acids. DNA of the CDR3: TGCAGCGTTAGTGGAAGCAGGGGCGTCTACGAGCAGTACTTC. Residues: CSVSGSRGVYEQYF.

V and J are TRBV9 and TRBJ1-2; 9 bases agree with TRBD1. The CDR3 covers 15 residues. Germline V CDR1 and CDR2: SGDLS, YYNGEE. The trim removed 0 bases at V and 4 bases at J, leaving 4 bases unmatched. CDR3 residues: CASSVEGQGSYGYTF. The CDR3 nucleotides are TGTGCCAGCAGCGTAGAGGGACAGGGATCCTATGGCTACACCTTC. The full variable domain, with the rest looked up from reference TRBV9 and TRBJ1-2, is DSGVTQTPKHLITATGQRVTLRCSPRSGDLSVYWYQQSLDQGLQFLIQYYNGEERAKGNILERFSAQQFPDLHSELNLSSLELGDSALYFCASSVEGQGSYGYTFGSGTRLTVV.

The chain recombines TRBV15 with TRBJ1-1; TRBD1 agrees at 10 bases. The J segment lost 5 bases and the V segment lost 3 bases, leaving 6 bases of the junction unmatched. The CDR3 has 15 residues. The germline V gene encodes CDR1 LNHNV and CDR2 YYDKDF (reference sequence). This CDR3 reads CATSRAGTGVTEAFF. Written as DNA, the CDR3 is TGTGCCACCAGCAGGGCCGGGACAGGGGTTACTGAAGCTTTCTTT.

The chain carries TRBV3-1 (or the pseudogene TRBV3-2) and TRBJ2-1; D not certain. The CDR3 loop spans 16 amino acids. The V end lost 0 bases, the J end lost 4 bases, and 13 bases lay between the germline ends. Germline V lookup: CDR1 LGHDT, CDR2 YNNKEL (reference sequence). CDR3 sequence (DNA): TGTGCCAGCAGCCAAGACTCCGGCCTACTATACAATGAGCAGTTCTTC. It codes for CASSQDSGLLYNEQFF.

This sequence joins TRBV5-1 and TRBJ2-1; 9 bases match TRBD2. J was trimmed by 7 bases and V by 3 bases; bases with no gene match: 5. Germline loops: CDR1 SGHRS, CDR2 YFSETQ. The CDR3 sequence is 14 residues long. The CDR3 nucleotides are TGCGCCAGCAGCTACCAGCGGGGGGTGAATGAGCAGTTCTTC. It encodes CASSYQRGVNEQFF.